The rows below give T cell receptor beta chains drawn from one sample of a study of T cell responses to AZD1222 COVID-19 vaccine. Only in-frame clones appear in the TCRdb table, and some are missing; sequencing was by immunoSEQ multiplex PCR. The sample includes tens of thousands of clones, approximately 90% of them seen just once. The sample consisted of peripheral blood, taken 28 days after the second AZD1222 dose. The receptor set was obtained from an adult who received the AZD1222 COVID-19 vaccine. Each CDR3 is given with its conserved first and last residue. D genes are given only for firm matches. Clone size is not always given. Where it is, it says once, few, many or a class for expanded clones.

.,TRBV4-1,.,TRBJ1-2,TGCGCCAGCAGCCAAGATGACAGAAACTATGGCTACACCTTC,CASSQDDRNYGYTF
.,TRBV7-2,TRBD2,TRBJ2-7,TGTGCCAGCAGCTTAAGCCGGCCGGGACTAGGGTTCGACGAGCAGTACTTC,CASSLSRPGLGFDEQYF
.,TRBV29-1,TRBD1,TRBJ2-5,TGCAGCGTGACACTCCCCGGGACAGGGACCGAAAAGACCCAGTACTTC,CSVTLPGTGTEKTQYF
few,TRBV5-6,TRBD1,TRBJ2-2,TGTGCCAGCAGCCCAGTCGGACAGGGGGCATGGGAGCTGTTTTTT,CASSPVGQGAWELFF
.,TRBV19,.,TRBJ2-2,TGTGCCAGTGAAGGCGGTAGCCTTAACACCGGGGAGCTGTTTTTT,CASEGGSLNTGELFF
few,TRBV7-8,TRBD1,TRBJ1-4,TGTGCCAGCAGCCCGGGACAGGGGGATGAAAAACTGTTTTTT,CASSPGQGDEKLFF
.,TRBV19,.,TRBJ1-1,TGTGCCAGTAGTATCCCCCCGCTTGAAGCTTTCTTT,CASSIPPLEAFF
.,TRBV4-1,TRBD1,TRBJ1-1,TGCGCCAGCAGCCTCATGGGACAGAGACTTGAAGCTTTCTTT,CASSLMGQRLEAFF
.,TRBV14,TRBD1,TRBJ1-3,TGTGCCAGCAGGTTGACAGGGGCTGGAAACACCATATATTTT,CASRLTGAGNTIYF
.,TRBV6-5,.,TRBJ1-6,TGTGCCGGGGGTTCTGGTAATTCACCCCTCCACTTT,CAGGSGNSPLHF
.,TRBV5-4,.,TRBJ1-1,TGTGCCAGCAGCCCGGGGGGTTCCACCACTGAAGCTTTCTTT,CASSPGGSTTEAFF
.,TRBV11-3,.,TRBJ2-1,TGTGCCAGCAGCTTGGGCGCTGGGAAATCCTACAATGAGCAGTTCTTC,CASSLGAGKSYNEQFF
few,TRBV6-4,.,TRBJ1-6,TGTGCCAGCAGGGCCGGGACCTCTAATTCACCCCTCCACTTT,CASRAGTSNSPLHF
.,TRBV18,TRBD1,TRBJ2-2,TGTGCCAGCTCACCATCGGGACAGGGGGCCGGGGAGCTGTTTTTT,CASSPSGQGAGELFF
.,TRBV7-3,TRBD2,TRBJ2-1,TGTGCCAGCAGCTTTCTAGCGGGGGGTAGGAATGAGCAGTTCTTC,CASSFLAGGRNEQFF
.,TRBV27,TRBD1,TRBJ1-2,TGTGCCAGCAGTTTCACAGGGGATGGCTACACCTTC,CASSFTGDGYTF
.,TRBV5-4,TRBD2,TRBJ2-3,TGTGCCAGCAGCCCATTGGCGGGACTAGCGGGGGGGCTTCCAGATACGCAGTATTTT,CASSPLAGLAGGLPDTQYF
.,TRBV6-5,.,TRBJ1-1,TGTGCCAGCAGTTGGGCAAGGAACACTGAAGCTTTCTTT,CASSWARNTEAFF
.,TRBV9,.,TRBJ2-7,TGTGCCAGCAGCGTAGGTCCAGAGGGGCTCGAGCAGTACTTC,CASSVGPEGLEQYF
few,TRBV6-2/TRBV6-3,TRBD2,TRBJ2-1,TGTGCCAGCAGTTCTAAGACTAGCGGATCACCTTACAATGAGCAGTTCTTC,CASSSKTSGSPYNEQFF
once,TRBV9,.,TRBJ2-5,TGTGCCAGCAGCGTAGAGGCAGAAGAGACCCAGTACTTC,CASSVEAEETQYF
.,TRBV19,.,TRBJ2-7,TGTGCCAGTAGTATAGCCCCTAGAGCCTACGAGCAGTACTTC,CASSIAPRAYEQYF
.,TRBV30,.,TRBJ1-2,TGTGCCTCCTCTGTGGGCAGAGACTATGGCTACACCTTC,CASSVGRDYGYTF
.,TRBV10-1,.,TRBJ1-1,TGCGCCAGCAGTGTTAAGGGTGAAGCTTTCTTT,CASSVKGEAFF
.,TRBV10-3,TRBD2,TRBJ2-3,TGTGCCATCAGAACTAGCGGGGGGCCGGATACGCAGTATTTT,CAIRTSGGPDTQYF
once,TRBV30,.,TRBJ1-4,TGTGCCTGGAGTGCCGCCCATCAGGGGAAGGATGAAAAACTGTTTTTT,CAWSAAHQGKDEKLFF
.,TRBV29-1,.,TRBJ1-1,TGCAGCGGGAAGGGTTGGACGGAGAACACTGAAGCTTTCTTT,CSGKGWTENTEAFF
once,TRBV7-6,TRBD1,TRBJ2-7,TGTGCCAGCAGCTTAGGGACAGGGCTACACTACCAGCAGTACTTC,CASSLGTGLHYQQYF
.,TRBV6-5,TRBD1,TRBJ1-5,TGTGCCAGCAGTATGGGACAGGGATCCCATCAGCCCCAGCATTTT,CASSMGQGSHQPQHF
.,TRBV2,.,TRBJ2-1,TGTGCCAGCAATAGACAGAGGACGGAGCAGTTCTTC,CASNRQRTEQFF
.,TRBV11-2,.,TRBJ1-4,TGTGCCAGCAAAGGTACCCGCGGGGATCATGAAAAACTGTTTTTT,CASKGTRGDHEKLFF
.,TRBV2,TRBD2,TRBJ2-7,TGTGCCAGCACTACCCCCGGGGGGATCTACGAGCAGTACTTC,CASTTPGGIYEQYF
once,TRBV5-8,.,TRBJ1-6,TGTGCCAGCAGCCCGCAGAGGGGGGCCCTCCACTTT,CASSPQRGALHF
.,TRBV11-3,TRBD1,TRBJ2-7,TGTGCCAGCAGCCAAAGGCAGGGGGCAAGCGAGCAGTACTTC,CASSQRQGASEQYF
.,TRBV5-1,TRBD1,TRBJ2-2,TGCGCCAGCAGACAGGGGGCGCCCGGGGAGCTGTTTTTT,CASRQGAPGELFF
once,TRBV3-1/TRBV3-2,TRBD1,TRBJ1-1,TGTGCCAGCAGCGCCCGGGACAGGAACACTGAAGCTTTCTTT,CASSARDRNTEAFF
.,TRBV21-1,.,TRBJ1-5,TGTGCCAGCAGCCTCAGCGGGTATAGCAATCAGCCCCAGCATTTT,CASSLSGYSNQPQHF
once,TRBV11-3,.,TRBJ2-1,TGTGCCAGCAGCCCCGCGGGTTTCAATGAGCAGTTCTTC,CASSPAGFNEQFF
once,TRBV11-2,TRBD2,TRBJ2-7,TGTGCCAGCAGCTTACCTAGCGGGGGATCCTACGAGCAGTACTTC,CASSLPSGGSYEQYF
.,TRBV30,TRBD2,TRBJ2-7,TGTGCCTGGAGTGTAAGGGGACTAGACGAGCAGTACTTC,CAWSVRGLDEQYF
.,TRBV18,.,TRBJ1-5,TGTGCCAGCTCACCAGAACAGGGAGGTCAGCCCCAGCATTTT,CASSPEQGGQPQHF
.,TRBV10-3,TRBD1,TRBJ1-6,TGTGCCATCAGTGAAGGGACAGGGGAGTCACCCCTCCACTTT,CAISEGTGESPLHF
.,TRBV6-5,.,TRBJ1-2,TGTGCCAGCACCCGCGGAGGGGCACAAAATGGCTACACCTTC,CASTRGGAQNGYTF
.,TRBV6-5,.,TRBJ1-1,TGTGCCAGCAGTTCCGAAGTACCGGGTGGACAGTTGGGCGCTTTCTTT,CASSSEVPGGQLGAFF
.,TRBV7-2,TRBD1,TRBJ1-6,TGTGCCAGCAGCCGCAGCCGGGACAGAAATTCACCCCTCCACTTT,CASSRSRDRNSPLHF